A selection of T cell receptor beta chains follows, all from one sample in a study of blood T cells in healthy people across ages. TCRdb used MiXCR to reprocess the 5' RACE reads, holding one entry per CDR3 protein. Of about 730,000 distinct CDR3 sequences listed, more than 40% were seen once; the top ten hold 20% to 25%. The sequenced sample consisted of blood. These TCRs come from a woman in her fifties or sixties in good health. CDR3s include the opening cysteine and the closing phenylalanine or tryptophan. The D gene is left open where the match is weak. Rows may omit the clone size; those that give it use once, few, many or a size class.

V gene: TRBV20-1; clone size: .; J gene: TRBJ2-1; D gene: TRBD1; CDR3 protein: CSAQKQGTSSYNEQFF; CDR3 DNA: TGCAGTGCCCAAAAACAGGGGACGAGCTCCTACAATGAGCAGTTCTTC
V gene: TRBV4-2; clone size: .; J gene: TRBJ2-5; D gene: .; CDR3 protein: CASSQDLRGVGNEQYF; CDR3 DNA: TGTGCCAGCAGCCAAGATCTGAGGGGGGTTGGTAATGAGCAGTACTTC
V gene: TRBV29-1; clone size: .; J gene: TRBJ1-4; D gene: .; CDR3 protein: CSVSYNPATNEKLFF; CDR3 DNA: TGCAGCGTCTCATACAACCCTGCAACTAATGAAAAACTGTTTTTT
V gene: TRBV5-1; clone size: .; J gene: TRBJ2-1; D gene: .; CDR3 protein: CASSPSSSAYNEQFF; CDR3 DNA: TGCGCCAGCAGCCCGTCAAGTTCGGCCTACAATGAGCAGTTCTTC
V gene: TRBV12-3/TRBV12-4; clone size: .; J gene: TRBJ2-5; D gene: .; CDR3 protein: CASSFYEKGGETQYF; CDR3 DNA: TGTGCCAGCAGTTTTTACGAGAAAGGGGGGGAGACCCAGTACTTC
V gene: TRBV5-1; clone size: .; J gene: TRBJ2-1; D gene: .; CDR3 protein: CASSFTTESYNEQFF; CDR3 DNA: TGCGCCAGCAGCTTCACTACCGAATCCTACAATGAGCAGTTCTTC
V gene: TRBV12-3/TRBV12-4; clone size: many; J gene: TRBJ2-7; D gene: .; CDR3 protein: CASTTLLGSYEQYF; CDR3 DNA: TGTGCCAGCACTACTCTGCTGGGTTCCTACGAGCAGTACTTC
V gene: TRBV25-1; clone size: few; J gene: TRBJ2-3; D gene: TRBD2; CDR3 protein: CASSESAMGGPDTQYF; CDR3 DNA: TGTGCCAGCAGTGAATCGGCAATGGGAGGGCCGGATACGCAGTATTTT
V gene: TRBV20-1; clone size: once; J gene: TRBJ2-7; D gene: TRBD2; CDR3 protein: CSASWTSGIYEQYF; CDR3 DNA: TGCAGTGCTAGCTGGACTAGCGGGATCTACGAGCAGTACTTC
V gene: TRBV27; clone size: .; J gene: TRBJ2-1; D gene: TRBD1; CDR3 protein: CASSSTGGRSSYNEQFF; CDR3 DNA: TGTGCCAGCAGTTCTACAGGGGGTCGAAGCTCCTACAATGAGCAGTTCTTC
V gene: TRBV4-3; clone size: few; J gene: TRBJ2-5; D gene: .; CDR3 protein: CASSQDPGVQYF; CDR3 DNA: TGCGCCAGCAGCCAAGATCCCGGAGTGCAGTACTTC
V gene: TRBV4-1; clone size: .; J gene: TRBJ2-7; D gene: TRBD1; CDR3 protein: CASSDPGQGYYEQYF; CDR3 DNA: TGCGCCAGCAGCGACCCGGGACAGGGTTACTACGAGCAGTACTTC
V gene: TRBV14; clone size: few; J gene: TRBJ1-5; D gene: .; CDR3 protein: CASSQAGVQPQHF; CDR3 DNA: TGTGCCAGCAGCCAGGCAGGAGTTCAGCCCCAGCATTTT
V gene: TRBV12-3/TRBV12-4; clone size: .; J gene: TRBJ1-5; D gene: .; CDR3 protein: CASSLRANLGNQPQHF; CDR3 DNA: TGTGCCAGCAGTTTAAGGGCAAACTTAGGCAATCAGCCCCAGCATTTT
V gene: TRBV7-2; clone size: .; J gene: TRBJ1-5; D gene: .; CDR3 protein: CASSLIAGQFLSNQPQHF; CDR3 DNA: TGTGCCAGCAGCTTAATCGCCGGACAGTTCCTTAGCAATCAGCCCCAGCATTTT
V gene: TRBV6-1; clone size: few; J gene: TRBJ2-7; D gene: .; CDR3 protein: CASSEYALGSYEQYF; CDR3 DNA: TGTGCCAGCAGTGAATATGCTCTTGGCAGCTACGAGCAGTACTTC
V gene: TRBV3-1; clone size: many; J gene: TRBJ1-2; D gene: .; CDR3 protein: CASSQDPRTSRTDGYTF; CDR3 DNA: TGTGCCAGCAGCCAAGATCCCAGGACCTCTCGAACAGATGGCTACACCTTC
V gene: TRBV20-1; clone size: .; J gene: TRBJ2-1; D gene: TRBD1; CDR3 protein: CSASPMGTGGDYNEQFF; CDR3 DNA: TGCAGTGCTAGCCCTATGGGGACAGGGGGCGACTACAATGAGCAGTTCTTC
V gene: TRBV9; clone size: few; J gene: TRBJ2-7; D gene: .; CDR3 protein: CASSIPGVGGEQYF; CDR3 DNA: TGTGCCAGCAGCATTCCAGGGGTAGGTGGCGAGCAGTACTTC
V gene: TRBV2; clone size: few; J gene: TRBJ2-5; D gene: .; CDR3 protein: CASSVSRQETQYF; CDR3 DNA: TGTGCCAGCAGTGTGAGCAGACAAGAGACCCAGTACTTC
V gene: TRBV18; clone size: .; J gene: TRBJ1-1; D gene: .; CDR3 protein: CASSPRREVSEAFF; CDR3 DNA: TGTGCCAGCTCACCACGCAGGGAGGTTTCTGAAGCTTTCTTT
V gene: TRBV7-2; clone size: .; J gene: TRBJ2-1; D gene: .; CDR3 protein: CASSLFGEQFF; CDR3 DNA: TGTGCCAGCAGCCTTTTCGGTGAGCAGTTCTTC
V gene: TRBV20-1; clone size: .; J gene: TRBJ1-5; D gene: .; CDR3 protein: CSVGQTSNQPQHF; CDR3 DNA: TGCAGTGTGGGGCAGACCAGCAATCAGCCCCAGCATTTT
V gene: TRBV20-1; clone size: .; J gene: TRBJ1-2; D gene: .; CDR3 protein: CSARESPTYGYTF; CDR3 DNA: TGCAGTGCTAGAGAGTCTCCGACTTATGGCTACACCTTC
V gene: TRBV7-2; clone size: few; J gene: TRBJ2-7; D gene: TRBD2; CDR3 protein: CASSVAGFSYEQYF; CDR3 DNA: TGTGCCAGCAGCGTAGCGGGGTTCTCCTACGAGCAGTACTTC
V gene: TRBV20-1; clone size: .; J gene: TRBJ2-1; D gene: TRBD2; CDR3 protein: CSASGTIPPRGEQFF; CDR3 DNA: TGCAGTGCGTCCGGGACTATTCCCCCCCGAGGCGAGCAGTTCTTC
V gene: TRBV7-9; clone size: .; J gene: TRBJ2-7; D gene: TRBD1; CDR3 protein: CSSSSGYRGLSNEQYF; CDR3 DNA: TGTTCCAGCAGCTCGGGTTACAGGGGGCTTAGTAACGAGCAGTACTTC
V gene: TRBV28; clone size: .; J gene: TRBJ2-1; D gene: .; CDR3 protein: CASFALDPTYNEQFF; CDR3 DNA: TGTGCCAGCTTCGCTCTGGACCCTACCTACAATGAGCAGTTCTTC
V gene: TRBV21-1; clone size: once; J gene: TRBJ2-7; D gene: .; CDR3 protein: CASSKARVNRVVFCEQYF; CDR3 DNA: TGTGCCAGCAGCAAAGCGCGGGTAAACAGGGTAGTATTTTGTGAGCAGTACTTC
V gene: TRBV29-1; clone size: many; J gene: TRBJ2-3; D gene: .; CDR3 protein: CSVDLASDTQYF; CDR3 DNA: TGCAGCGTTGATTTAGCGTCGGATACGCAGTATTTT
V gene: TRBV20-1; clone size: few; J gene: TRBJ1-2; D gene: TRBD1; CDR3 protein: CSAREGGAYGYTF; CDR3 DNA: TGCAGTGCTAGAGAAGGGGGCGCCTATGGCTACACCTTC
V gene: TRBV6-1; clone size: .; J gene: TRBJ2-1; D gene: .; CDR3 protein: CASSPLLRDLAPETQFF; CDR3 DNA: TGTGCCAGCAGTCCCCTTTTGAGGGATCTCGCACCAGAGACCCAGTTCTTC
V gene: TRBV5-1; clone size: .; J gene: TRBJ2-5; D gene: TRBD1; CDR3 protein: CASSSGTGPPKYF; CDR3 DNA: TGCGCCAGCAGCTCCGGGACAGGTCCCCCCAAGTACTTC
V gene: TRBV5-5; clone size: .; J gene: TRBJ2-3; D gene: .; CDR3 protein: CASSLVGGLGTDTQYF; CDR3 DNA: TGTGCCAGCAGCTTGGTTGGGGGGCTAGGCACAGATACGCAGTATTTT
V gene: TRBV12-3/TRBV12-4; clone size: .; J gene: TRBJ2-3; D gene: .; CDR3 protein: CASSSVRTADTQYF; CDR3 DNA: TGTGCCAGCAGTTCTGTAAGGACAGCAGATACGCAGTATTTT
V gene: TRBV7-9; clone size: few; J gene: TRBJ1-2; D gene: .; CDR3 protein: CASSLKQGDGYTF; CDR3 DNA: TGTGCCAGCAGCTTAAAACAGGGAGATGGCTACACCTTC
V gene: TRBV7-9; clone size: .; J gene: TRBJ1-4; D gene: .; CDR3 protein: CASSSWANEKLSF; CDR3 DNA: TGTGCCAGCAGCTCCTGGGCTAATGAAAAACTGTCTTTT
V gene: TRBV12-3/TRBV12-4; clone size: many; J gene: TRBJ2-3; D gene: .; CDR3 protein: CASSKTSTDTQYF; CDR3 DNA: TGTGCCAGCAGTAAAACTAGCACAGATACGCAGTATTTT
V gene: TRBV6-2/TRBV6-3; clone size: .; J gene: TRBJ2-5; D gene: .; CDR3 protein: CASSYPGERKYF; CDR3 DNA: TGTGCCAGCAGTTACCCTGGGGAGAGGAAGTACTTC
V gene: TRBV5-1; clone size: .; J gene: TRBJ1-6; D gene: TRBD1; CDR3 protein: CASSVRQGLASPLHF; CDR3 DNA: TGCGCCAGCAGCGTGCGACAGGGCCTGGCTTCACCCCTCCACTTT
V gene: TRBV20-1; clone size: .; J gene: TRBJ2-2; D gene: TRBD2; CDR3 protein: CSAELAVNTGELFF; CDR3 DNA: TGCAGTGCCGAACTAGCGGTGAACACCGGGGAGCTGTTTTTT
V gene: TRBV9; clone size: .; J gene: TRBJ2-7; D gene: .; CDR3 protein: CAGSPRTSTYEQYF; CDR3 DNA: TGTGCTGGCAGCCCCCGGACAAGCACCTACGAGCAGTACTTC
V gene: TRBV6-1; clone size: .; J gene: TRBJ1-1; D gene: .; CDR3 protein: CASSETRNTEAFF; CDR3 DNA: TGTGCCAGCAGTGAGACTCGGAACACTGAAGCTTTCTTT
V gene: TRBV29-1; clone size: many; J gene: TRBJ2-1; D gene: .; CDR3 protein: CSVLSSSYNEQFF; CDR3 DNA: TGCAGCGTTTTGAGTAGCTCCTACAATGAGCAGTTCTTC
V gene: TRBV29-1; clone size: few; J gene: TRBJ1-1; D gene: .; CDR3 protein: CSVEAGRGTEAFF; CDR3 DNA: TGCAGCGTTGAAGCAGGTCGGGGCACTGAAGCTTTCTTT
V gene: TRBV3-1; clone size: .; J gene: TRBJ2-3; D gene: TRBD2; CDR3 protein: CASTLTSGGADTQYF; CDR3 DNA: TGTGCCAGCACCCTGACTAGCGGGGGGGCTGATACGCAGTATTTT
V gene: TRBV12-3/TRBV12-4; clone size: .; J gene: TRBJ2-7; D gene: .; CDR3 protein: CASSIQTEQYF; CDR3 DNA: TGTGCCAGCAGTATACAGACAGAGCAGTACTTC
V gene: TRBV11-2; clone size: .; J gene: TRBJ1-2; D gene: TRBD1; CDR3 protein: CASRGDREGYTF; CDR3 DNA: TGTGCCAGCAGGGGTGACAGGGAAGGCTACACCTTC
V gene: TRBV5-1; clone size: few; J gene: TRBJ2-5; D gene: .; CDR3 protein: CASSSLSGETQYF; CDR3 DNA: TGCGCCAGCAGCTCTTTGAGCGGTGAGACCCAGTACTTC
V gene: TRBV28; clone size: few; J gene: TRBJ2-4; D gene: .; CDR3 protein: CASREGIAKNIQYF; CDR3 DNA: TGTGCCAGCAGGGAGGGGATAGCCAAAAACATTCAGTACTTC
V gene: TRBV24-1; clone size: few; J gene: TRBJ2-1; D gene: .; CDR3 protein: CATSDSSEYDNEQFF; CDR3 DNA: TGTGCCACCAGTGATTCTAGCGAGTATGACAATGAGCAGTTCTTC
V gene: TRBV6-5; clone size: few; J gene: TRBJ2-7; D gene: TRBD1; CDR3 protein: CASSPYPGQGTYEQYF; CDR3 DNA: TGTGCCAGCAGCCCCTATCCAGGACAGGGAACCTACGAGCAGTACTTC